The 29 T cell receptor beta chains presented below share a single source sample, sequenced in a study of T cell changes during pregnancy in multiple sclerosis (dated by TCRdb to between 2019 and 2020). Libraries came from the immunoSEQ multiplex PCR assay. TCRdb carries this immuneACCESS record with in-frame sequences only. Its versions omit some clonotypes, under half of them owing to an unresolved V gene in the studies checked, with the rest unexplained. For this sample there are more than 25,000 clones; 90% to 95% appear just once. The leading ten clones occupy around 4.8% of the sample. Sequenced here: peripheral blood, sampled in the first trimester of pregnancy. The receptor source for this set is a female donor in good health, enrolled as a control in a pregnancy study.

The V and J genes are TRBV25-1 and TRBJ1-1, with a tentative D call TRBD1 (5 bases). Looked up from germline, CDR1 is MGHDK and CDR2 is SYGVNS. Trimming removed 4 bases from V and 1 base from J, with 10 bases in between. The CDR3 covers 14 residues. The CDR3 nucleotides are TGTGCCAGCAGTGGGGGACTTACGAACACTGAAGCTTTCTTT. It specifies CASSGGLTNTEAFF.

The rearrangement links TRBV12-5 to TRBJ1-5; 9 nucleotides match TRBD1. J gave up 5 bases and V 5 bases, and 7 bases lay outside the gene matches. The CDR3 covers 15 residues. The germline CDR1 and CDR2 sequences are LGHNT and FRNRAP. DNA of the CDR3: TGTGCTAGTGGTCCGTTGGGGACAGGGCATCAGCCCCAGCATTTT. This codes for CASGPLGTGHQPQHF. The whole variable domain, remainder taken from reference TRBV12-5 and TRBJ1-5, is DARVTQTPRHKVTEMGQEVTMRCQPILGHNTVFWYRQTMMQGLELLAYFRNRAPLDDSGMPKDRFSAEMPDATLATLKIQPSEPRDSAVYFCASGPLGTGHQPQHFGDGTRLSIL.

This clone is large within its sample. The chain has TRBV6-5 and TRBJ1-6, with 8 bases lining up with TRBD1. CDR3 length: 15 residues. V gave up 2 bases and J gave up 8 bases; unmatched junction bases: 5. Germline-derived CDR1 and CDR2 are MNHEY and SVGAGI. This chain's CDR3 is CASSYGTGDDSPLHF. The DNA for the CDR3 is TGTGCCAGCAGTTACGGGACAGGAGATGATTCACCCCTCCACTTT.

The V call is TRBV11-2, the J call TRBJ1-4, with TRBD1 as a possible D gene (5 bases). The germline CDR1 and CDR2 sequences are SGHAT and FQNNGV. The V end was cut by 6 bases, the J end by 2 bases, with 19 bases between. This CDR3 is built from 17 residues. CDR3 bases: TGTGCCAGCAGTTCATGGGCAGGGTCAAATACTAATGAAAAACTGTTTTTT. Its translation: CASSSWAGSNTNEKLFF.

This sequence joins TRBV5-1 and TRBJ2-5; D is possibly TRBD1 (5 bases). The ends were cut back, 0 bases at V and 5 bases at J, with 5 bases in the middle. The CDR3 extends over 12 amino acids. The germline gives CDR1 SGHRS, CDR2 YFSETQ. The CDR3 bases are TGCGCCAGCAGCTTGGAGGGGGAGACCCAGTACTTC. As protein: CASSLEGETQYF.

This clone was counted a single time. This chain uses TRBV10-3 with TRBJ1-5, with D perhaps matching TRBD1 (5 bases). The CDR3 is 15 residues long. Per germline, CDR1 ENHRY and CDR2 SYGVKD. V shed 3 bases and J shed 5 bases, with 14 bases lying between them. This CDR3 is CAISEGGEGDQPQHF. CDR3 DNA sequence: TGTGCCATCAGTGAAGGCGGAGAAGGGGATCAGCCCCAGCATTTT.

This sequence joins TRBV5-1 and TRBJ2-1; D might be TRBD2 (6 bases). V lost 4 bases to trimming and J lost 4 bases, with 15 bases between them. CDR3 length: 15 amino acids. In germline, CDR1 is SGHRS, CDR2 YFSETQ. DNA of the CDR3: TGCGCCAGCAGCCTGGACTACCTCCCTTACAATGAGCAGTTCTTC. The encoded protein is CASSLDYLPYNEQFF.

The chain employs TRBV5-1 and TRBJ2-1, with 9 bases that match TRBD2. Germline CDR1 and CDR2: SGHRS and YFSETQ. The CDR3 runs 16 residues. Germline trimming cut 0 bases from V and 8 bases from J; bases unmatched to any gene: 9. The CDR3 loop is CASSLGGSGGVYEQFF. The CDR3 nucleotides are TGCGCCAGCAGCTTGGGTGGTAGCGGGGGCGTCTATGAGCAGTTCTTC. Together with reference TRBV5-1 and TRBJ2-1, the CDR3 gives the full variable domain: KAGVTQTPRYLIKTRGQQVTLSCSPISGHRSVSWYQQTPGQGLQFLFEYFSETQRNKGNFPGRFSGRQFSNSRSEMNVSTLELGDSALYLCASSLGGSGGVYEQFFGPGTRLTVL.

The gene calls are TRBV2 and TRBJ2-2; the match to TRBD2 covers 8 bases. CDR1 and CDR2 (germline): SNHLY, FYNNEI. The length of the CDR3 is 15 residues. Trimming cost V 4 bases and J 2 bases; bases outside gene matches: 3. CDR3 residues: CASSGTSSNTGELFF. CDR3 DNA: TGTGCCAGCAGTGGGACTAGCAGCAACACCGGGGAGCTGTTTTTT. Full variable domain (rest looked up from reference TRBV2 and TRBJ2-2): EPEVTQTPSHQVTQMGQEVILRCVPISNHLYFYWYRQILGQKVEFLVSFYNNEISEKSEIFDDQFSVERPDGSNFTLKIRSTKLEDSAMYFCASSGTSSNTGELFFGEGSRLTVL.

This sequence joins TRBV18 and TRBJ2-7, with 9 bases aligning to TRBD1. The length of the CDR3 is 13 residues. In germline, CDR1 is KGHSH, CDR2 LQKENI. The junction had 7 bases not matched to a gene; V was cut back by 7 bases and J by 6 bases. The CDR3 DNA reads as TGTGCCAGCTTCCGGGACAGGGTCGGCGAGCAGTACTTC. The encoded protein is CASFRDRVGEQYF.

The chain recombines TRBV29-1 with TRBJ2-4, with D possibly being TRBD2 (5 bases). Germline V CDR1 and CDR2: SQVTM, ANQGSEA. This CDR3 is 11 amino acids long. V was cut by 1 base and J by 8 bases, with 6 bases left in between. CDR3 coding DNA: TGCAGCGTTGAAGTCGGGGACATTCAGTACTTC. This codes for CSVEVGDIQYF.

The chain is built from TRBV27 and TRBJ1-1; a possible D gene is TRBD1 (5 bases). Trimming removed 5 bases from V and 2 bases from J, with 15 bases in between. CDR3 length: 15 amino acids. Germline V gene data show CDR1 as MNHEY and CDR2 as SMNVEV (reference sequence). CDR3: CASSLSGTSNTEAFF. The DNA for the CDR3 is TGTGCCAGCAGTCTCTCCGGGACTTCAAACACTGAAGCTTTCTTT.

The rearrangement uses TRBV7-9 and TRBJ2-5; 8 bases align to TRBD1. V shed 0 bases and J 7 bases; nucleotides not matched to a gene: 7. From germline, CDR1 is SEHNR and CDR2 FQNEAQ (reference sequence). The CDR3 is 15 amino acids. This CDR3 reads CASSLAGQADGTQYF. Written as DNA, the CDR3 is TGTGCCAGCAGCTTAGCGGGACAGGCCGATGGGACCCAGTACTTC.

The chain uses TRBV10-3 and TRBJ1-1; perhaps TRBD1 as D (6 bases). The germline V and J ends were trimmed by 6 bases and 0 bases, with 11 bases remaining between them. The V gene's germline CDR1 is ENHRY and CDR2 SYGVKD. The CDR3 runs to 14 residues. The CDR3 reads CAIRDRLLNTEAFF. CDR3 DNA sequence: TGTGCCATCAGGGACAGACTTTTGAACACTGAAGCTTTCTTT.

V usage is TRBV27 and J usage is TRBJ2-3; TRBD2 agrees at 12 bases. CDR3 length: 17 residues. V was pared by 5 bases and J by 6 bases, with 12 bases of the junction left unmatched. The germline gives CDR1 MNHEY, CDR2 SMNVEV (reference sequence). CDR3 loop: CASSPPPTSGRGDTQYF. The CDR3 DNA sequence: TGTGCCAGCAGTCCTCCTCCGACTAGCGGGAGAGGTGATACGCAGTATTTT.

This chain links TRBV7-2 with TRBJ2-1, with 10 bases fitting TRBD2. Germline V gene sequence: CDR1 SGHTA, CDR2 FQGNSA. V shed 4 bases and J 4 bases; nucleotides not matched to a gene: 4. The length of the CDR3 is 15 residues. The CDR3 here is CASSSGLAAYNEQFF. CDR3 nucleotides: TGTGCCAGCAGCTCTGGACTAGCGGCATACAATGAGCAGTTCTTC.

The chain couples TRBV7-2 to TRBJ2-5; maybe TRBD2 (5 bases). This CDR3 comprises 13 residues. Trimming took off 8 bases at V and 4 bases at J, with 14 bases between the two ends. Per germline, CDR1 SGHTA and CDR2 FQGNSA. This CDR3 is CASGVAIRETQYF. CDR3 coding DNA: TGTGCCAGCGGAGTAGCGATAAGAGAGACCCAGTACTTC. The full variable domain, its missing parts supplied by reference TRBV7-2 and TRBJ2-5, is GAGVSQSPSNKVTEKGKDVELRCDPISGHTALYWYRQSLGQGLEFLIYFQGNSAPDKSGLPSDRFSAERTGGSVSTLTIQRTQQEDSAVYLCASGVAIRETQYFGPGTRLLVL.

The chain combines TRBV2 with TRBJ2-3; 8 bases fit TRBD2. This CDR3 comprises 17 residues. Germline loops: CDR1 SNHLY, CDR2 FYNNEI. The trim removed 1 base at V and 2 bases at J, leaving 8 bases unmatched. The chain's CDR3 is CASSEEDGRGDTDTQYF. Written as DNA, the CDR3 is TGTGCCAGCAGTGAAGAGGACGGGCGGGGGGACACAGATACGCAGTATTTT.

The rearrangement links TRBV6-5 to TRBJ2-1, with 9 nucleotides matching TRBD1. The ends lost 7 bases at V and 8 bases at J; junction bases unmatched: 6. CDR3 length: 13 amino acids. The germline gives CDR1 MNHEY, CDR2 SVGAGI. The CDR3 bases are TGTGCCAGCACCCACACAGGGGGCGATGAGCAGTTCTTC. This sequence encodes CASTHTGGDEQFF.

The chain is built from TRBV9 and TRBJ2-1; 7 bases fit TRBD2. Germline assignment: CDR1 SGDLS and CDR2 YYNGEE. The CDR3 has 16 residues. The junction had 11 bases not matched to a gene; V was cut back by 4 bases and J by 4 bases. The DNA of the CDR3 is TGTGCCAGCAGCCCCCAGTCGCGGGGGAAGTACAATGAGCAGTTCTTC. Protein sequence: CASSPQSRGKYNEQFF.

This chain links TRBV11-2 with TRBJ2-7, with TRBD1 identical over 7 bases. V lost 3 bases to trimming and J lost 6 bases; unmatched junction nucleotides: 8. Looked up from germline, CDR1 is SGHAT and CDR2 is FQNNGV. The CDR3 is 14 residues long. In DNA form, the CDR3 reads TGTGCCAGCAGCTTCGTCGCCGGGACAGCCGAGCAGTACTTC. Its protein product is CASSFVAGTAEQYF.

The chain employs TRBV19 and TRBJ2-2; weak D call: TRBD2 (7 bases). CDR3 size: 15 residues. Germline loops: CDR1 LNHDA, CDR2 SQIVND (reference sequence). Deletions cut 7 bases from V and 2 bases from J, with 14 bases between. The CDR3 reads CASNLGGVNTGELFF. In DNA form, the CDR3 reads TGTGCCAGTAACCTAGGGGGGGTTAACACCGGGGAGCTGTTTTTT. Complete variable domain (other parts from reference TRBV19 and TRBJ2-2): DGGITQSPKYLFRKEGQNVTLSCEQNLNHDAMYWYRQDPGQGLRLIYYSQIVNDFQKGDIAEGYSVSREKKESFPLTVTSAQKNPTAFYLCASNLGGVNTGELFFGEGSRLTVL.

CDR3 in amino acids: CASSLARAGANVLTF. For the CDR3, the DNA is TGTGCCAGCAGTCTTGCCCGGGCTGGGGCCAACGTCCTGACTTTC. This chain uses TRBV27 with TRBJ2-6; the D is unclear. The CDR3 extends over 15 amino acids. Trimming stripped 5 bases from V and 2 bases from J, with 10 bases between. Germline CDR1 MNHEY, CDR2 SMNVEV (reference sequence).

The chain uses TRBV5-5 and TRBJ2-2; 10 nucleotides agree with TRBD2. CDR3 length: 17 residues. J lost 4 bases, V lost 1 base, and 7 bases had no gene match. From germline, CDR1 is SGHKS and CDR2 YYEKEE (reference sequence). The DNA for the CDR3 is TGTGCCAGCAGCTTGAGGTTAGCGGGAGGAGTCACCGGGGAGCTGTTTTTT. Its translation is CASSLRLAGGVTGELFF.

V is TRBV6-5 and J is TRBJ2-5; tentatively, D is TRBD2 (7 bases). The CDR3 length is 15 residues. Trimming cost V 7 bases and J 5 bases, with 20 bases left between them. The germline gives CDR1 MNHEY, CDR2 SVGAGI. CDR3 sequence (DNA): TGTGCCAGCAACAACAGGGAGGGGGGGCGGGAGACCCAGTACTTC. Protein: CASNNREGGRETQYF.

This rearrangement joins TRBV30 to TRBJ1-2; D unclear. The CDR3 is made up of 12 amino acids. Germline V gives CDR1 GTSNPN, CDR2 SVGIG (reference sequence). The V end was cut by 0 bases, the J end by 6 bases, with 8 bases between. The CDR3 loop is CAWSVTPNGYTF. CDR3 in DNA: TGTGCCTGGAGTGTAACCCCTAATGGCTACACCTTC.

This clone was seen more than once but under ten times. The chain is built from TRBV5-4 and TRBJ2-7, with TRBD1 matching 7 bases. Germline V gene data show CDR1 as SGHNT and CDR2 as YYREEE (reference sequence). The CDR3 runs to 13 residues. With 2 bases clipped from V and 7 bases from J, the junction kept 6 bases outside the gene matches. This CDR3 reads CASSFDRVEEQYF. The CDR3 coding sequence is TGTGCCAGCAGCTTTGACAGGGTGGAAGAGCAGTACTTC.

This chain joins TRBV11-3 and TRBJ1-6; 9 bases are a match to TRBD1. Germline CDR1 reads SGHNT; CDR2 reads YENEEA. The CDR3 consists of 16 residues. The ends lost 2 bases at V and 10 bases at J; junction bases unmatched: 9. CDR3 protein: CASSLHTGGAGSPLHF. The CDR3 coding sequence is TGTGCCAGCAGCTTACACACAGGGGGCGCGGGGTCACCCCTCCACTTT.

The chain recombines TRBV9 with TRBJ2-6; possibly TRBD1 for D (6 bases). The CDR3 contains 15 residues. Germline CDR1 and CDR2: SGDLS and YYNGEE. Trimming removed 4 bases from V and 4 bases from J, with 12 bases in between. As DNA, the CDR3 is TGTGCCAGCAGCACAGGGTCGTTGGGGGCCAACGTCCTGACTTTC. Protein: CASSTGSLGANVLTF.